Shown below are 13 T cell receptor beta chains from a single sample sequenced in a study of control samples from healthy donors and cancer patients. TCRdb keeps only in-frame clones here, not all; method: immunoSEQ multiplex PCR. The sample records approximately 40,000 clones, 90% to 95% being singletons. The sample comprised blood. The origin of the receptors is a woman between 50 and 59 years old in good health.

The CDR3 protein is CASSLIADTQYF. The CDR3 DNA reads as TGTGCCAGCAGCTTAATTGCAGATACGCAGTATTTT. The rearrangement links TRBV7-2 to TRBJ2-3; D gene ambiguous. The CDR3 is made up of 12 amino acids. Trimming removed 2 bases from V and 4 bases from J, with 4 bases in between. Germline CDR1 and CDR2: SGHTA and FQGNSA.

This rearrangement joins TRBV3-1 (or the pseudogene TRBV3-2) to TRBJ1-1; D remains ambiguous. This CDR3 has 11 amino acids. Per germline, CDR1 LGHDT and CDR2 YNNKEL (reference sequence). Between the trimmed V and J ends, which lost 0 bases and 10 bases, there was a span of 6 bases. The CDR3: CASSQDGPAFF. For the CDR3, the DNA is TGTGCCAGCAGCCAAGATGGGCCAGCTTTCTTT.

The chain joins TRBV6-2 or TRBV6-3 to TRBJ1-1, with 7 bases aligning to TRBD1. Germline CDR1 MNHEY, CDR2 SVGEGT. The CDR3 contains 15 residues. The V segment lost 5 bases and the J segment 1 base; nucleotides outside the gene matches: 7. CDR3: CASSPSRTGNTEAFF. The DNA for the CDR3 is TGTGCCAGCAGTCCCTCCCGGACAGGGAACACTGAAGCTTTCTTT.

This clone came up once. The chain has TRBV25-1 and TRBJ1-2; TRBD1 might be the D (5 bases). Germline V gives CDR1 MGHDK, CDR2 SYGVNS. V lost 4 bases and J 0 bases, leaving 12 bases between the germline ends. This CDR3 comprises 15 residues. In nucleotides, the CDR3 is TGTGCCAGCAGTGCCGCAGGGAGGGCTAACTATGGCTACACCTTC. As protein: CASSAAGRANYGYTF.

V gene TRBV6-5 combines with J gene TRBJ2-5, with 14 bases aligning to TRBD2. This CDR3 has 14 amino acids. CDR1 MNHEY and CDR2 SVGAGI come from the germline V gene. J lost 5 bases, V lost 10 bases, and 6 bases had no gene match. CDR3 in DNA: TGTGCCACCAGGACTAGCGGGGGGAGGGAGACCCAGTACTTC. The encoded protein is CATRTSGGRETQYF.

The chain recombines TRBV3-1 (or the pseudogene TRBV3-2) with TRBJ1-2, with 7 bases aligning to TRBD1. Germline values: CDR1 LGHDT, CDR2 YNNKEL (reference sequence). The V and J ends lost 3 bases and 8 bases, in that order; junction bases with no gene match: 9. The CDR3 has 14 amino acids. In nucleotides, the CDR3 is TGTGCCAGCAGCCAGGACAGGCAAAAAGGGGGCTACACCTTC. Protein: CASSQDRQKGGYTF.

The rearrangement uses TRBV6-5 and TRBJ1-2, with D perhaps matching TRBD1 (5 bases). The CDR3 sequence is 14 residues long. Germline V gene data show CDR1 as MNHEY and CDR2 as SVGAGI. Deletions cut 7 bases from V and 4 bases from J, with 16 bases between. CDR3 DNA sequence: TGTGCCAGCACTTCGGGGAGGGGCTCCTATGGCTACACCTTC. Protein sequence: CASTSGRGSYGYTF.

DNA for the CDR3: TGTGCCAGCAGCTTGGTTGCGGAATCGATTATGGGGGGCTACACCTTC. Translating gives CASSLVAESIMGGYTF. The gene calls are TRBV5-4 and TRBJ1-2; D is unresolved. The CDR3 extends over 16 amino acids. Germline V gene data show CDR1 as SGHNT and CDR2 as YYREEE (reference sequence). Trimming removed 0 bases from V and 8 bases from J, with 20 bases in between.

The DNA of the CDR3 is TGTGCCAGCAGCTTATACGGGACCGGGGAGCTGTTTTTT. Protein product: CASSLYGTGELFF. The chain links TRBV7-2 to TRBJ2-2; D not certain. CDR3 size: 13 residues. Germline values: CDR1 SGHTA, CDR2 FQGNSA. V was shortened by 2 bases and J by 5 bases, with 6 bases between the two germline ends.

This sequence joins TRBV5-1 and TRBJ2-5, with 9 bases that match TRBD2. Germline lookup yields CDR1 SGHRS and CDR2 YFSETQ. The CDR3 is 16 amino acids. Losses at the gene ends were 0 bases for V and 4 bases for J; bases not matched to a gene: 7. Written as DNA, the CDR3 is TGCGCCAGCAGCTTGGGGGCGCGGGGGGGCCGAGAGACCCAGTACTTC. Translating it yields CASSLGARGGRETQYF. Filled out from reference TRBV5-1 and TRBJ2-5, the complete variable domain reads KAGVTQTPRYLIKTRGQQVTLSCSPISGHRSVSWYQQTPGQGLQFLFEYFSETQRNKGNFPGRFSGRQFSNSRSEMNVSTLELGDSALYLCASSLGARGGRETQYFGPGTRLLVL.

The chain joins TRBV12-3 or TRBV12-4 to TRBJ2-7, with D perhaps matching TRBD2 (7 bases). There are 11 residues in the CDR3. V was clipped by 5 bases and J by 12 bases, with 14 bases between them. This CDR3 is CASSLGGARYF. DNA for the CDR3: TGTGCCAGCAGTCTGGGGGGGGCGCGGTACTTC.

The V and J genes are TRBV11-2 and TRBJ1-4; maybe TRBD1 (5 bases). With 7 bases removed from V and 3 bases from J, the gap between germline ends came to 24 bases. The CDR3 has 18 amino acids. Per germline, CDR1 SGHAT and CDR2 FQNNGV. This CDR3 is CASTQYAGGVLPNEKLFF. CDR3 DNA sequence: TGTGCCAGCACCCAATATGCCGGGGGGGTGTTACCTAATGAAAAACTGTTTTTT.

J is TRBJ1-3 and V is TRBV6-5; D remains ambiguous. The CDR3 sequence is 15 residues long. Germline CDR1 and CDR2: MNHEY and SVGAGI. V gave up 6 bases and J gave up 0 bases, with 12 bases separating them. CDR3 sequence: CASRPDGISGNTIYF. The CDR3 DNA sequence: TGTGCCAGCAGGCCGGACGGAATCTCTGGAAACACCATATATTTT.